What follows are 27 T cell receptor beta chains derived from one specimen sequenced in a study of PD-1 blockade in mismatch repair-deficient tumors. Repertoires were generated with immunoSEQ multiplex PCR, while TCRdb's copy carries only in-frame clones and drops some. The sample holds tens of thousands of clones, roughly 80% seen once. The source was PBMCs, collected before pembrolizumab treatment. The receptors shown here come from an adult with mismatch repair-deficient cancer.

V is TRBV5-6 and J is TRBJ1-1; 7 bases are shared with TRBD1. The CDR3 extends over 15 amino acids. The V gene's germline CDR1 is SGHDT and CDR2 YYEEEE. J lost 2 bases, V lost 3 bases, and 7 bases had no gene match. The CDR3 nucleotides are TGTGCCAGCAGCTACCTGACAGGGACAAACACTGAAGCTTTCTTT. Translation gives CASSYLTGTNTEAFF.

The genes are TRBV28 and TRBJ1-2, with a weak D call TRBD1 (6 bases). Trimming shortened V by 11 bases and J by 1 base, and 17 bases separated the two germline ends. Germline CDR1 reads MDHEN; CDR2 reads SYDVKM. This CDR3 comprises 14 residues. This chain's CDR3 is CAAFGGALNYGYTF. As DNA, the CDR3 is TGTGCCGCCTTTGGGGGGGCGCTTAACTATGGCTACACCTTC.

This chain links TRBV5-1 with TRBJ2-2, with a weak D call TRBD2 (7 bases). Germline V gives CDR1 SGHRS, CDR2 YFSETQ. CDR3 length: 15 residues. Between the trimmed V and J ends, which lost 10 bases and 1 base, there was a span of 17 bases. The DNA of the CDR3 is TGCGCCTCTAGGGGGGGAGGAATGAACACCGGGGAGCTGTTTTTT. Residues: CASRGGGMNTGELFF.

V gene TRBV28 combines with J gene TRBJ1-1; D unclear. Between the trimmed V and J ends, which lost 7 bases and 0 bases, there was a span of 15 bases. The CDR3 loop spans 15 amino acids. CDR1 and CDR2 from the germline V gene are MDHEN and SYDVKM. CDR3 loop: CASKMVSAMNTEAFF. CDR3 sequence (DNA): TGTGCCAGCAAGATGGTTTCAGCGATGAACACTGAAGCTTTCTTT.

V usage is TRBV19 and J usage is TRBJ1-1, with 8 bases matching TRBD1. Germline CDR1 is LNHDA and CDR2 is SQIVND (reference sequence). CDR3 length equals 13 residues. The junction had 5 bases not matched to a gene; V was cut back by 6 bases and J by 5 bases. CDR3 nucleotide sequence: TGTGCCAGTAGCTACAGGGGGTGGACTGAAGCTTTCTTT. Translated, it gives CASSYRGWTEAFF.

The chain couples TRBV4-2 to TRBJ1-1; D remains ambiguous. The CDR3 extends over 13 amino acids. V was clipped by 2 bases and J by 4 bases, with 8 bases between them. From germline, CDR1 is LGHNA and CDR2 YNFKEQ. The CDR3 loop is CASSQPGITEAFF. Written as DNA, the CDR3 is TGTGCCAGCAGCCAACCAGGAATCACTGAAGCTTTCTTT.

This sequence joins TRBV7-3 and TRBJ2-3, with D uncertain. The germline V and J ends were trimmed by 5 bases and 2 bases, with 8 bases remaining between them. The CDR3 is 13 residues long. Germline assignment: CDR1 SGHTA and CDR2 FQGTGA. CDR3 in amino acids: CASSTRPTDTQYF. For the CDR3, the DNA is TGTGCCAGCAGCACGCGTCCCACAGATACGCAGTATTTT.

The rearrangement uses TRBV5-1 and TRBJ1-1; weak D call: TRBD1 (6 bases). The CDR3 runs 13 residues. V lost 4 bases and J lost 7, with 14 bases in between. Per germline, CDR1 SGHRS and CDR2 YFSETQ. CDR3 protein: CASSPRGGNEAFF. The CDR3, as DNA: TGCGCCAGCAGCCCTAGGGGGGGAAATGAAGCTTTCTTT.

The V gene is TRBV14, the J gene TRBJ1-1; weak D call: TRBD1 (6 bases). Germline V gene lookup returns CDR1 SGHDN and CDR2 FVKESK. Trimming removed 3 bases at V and 1 base at J, with 9 bases between. CDR3 length: 14 residues. The CDR3 here is CASSHLGQNTEAFF. Here the CDR3 DNA reads TGTGCCAGCAGCCATCTGGGACAGAACACTGAAGCTTTCTTT.

This chain connects TRBV18 to TRBJ2-4; the match to TRBD1 covers 8 bases. The CDR3 covers 18 residues. Germline loops: CDR1 KGHSH, CDR2 LQKENI. V lost 8 bases to trimming and J lost 0 bases; unmatched junction nucleotides: 15. CDR3 region: CASNSGTGPQLAKNIQYF. DNA for the CDR3: TGTGCCAGCAACTCCGGGACAGGCCCGCAACTAGCCAAAAACATTCAGTACTTC.

The V and J genes are TRBV29-1 and TRBJ2-2; TRBD1 aligns across 7 bases. CDR1 is SQVTM, CDR2 ANQGSEA, per germline. CDR3 length equals 13 residues. The V segment lost 5 bases and the J segment 3 bases; nucleotides outside the gene matches: 3. CDR3 coding DNA: TGCAGCGTTACAGGGGCGGACACCGGGGAGCTGTTTTTT. This translates into CSVTGADTGELFF.

The rearrangement links TRBV9 to TRBJ1-2; D remains unclear. The ends were cut back, 1 base at V and 4 bases at J, with 5 bases in the middle. CDR1 and CDR2 from the germline V gene are SGDLS and YYNGEE. The CDR3 is 12 amino acids. The CDR3 region is CASSVRGYGYTF. The CDR3 DNA follows: TGTGCCAGCAGCGTAAGAGGCTATGGCTACACCTTC.

The chain employs TRBV13 and TRBJ2-1; 11 nucleotides agree with TRBD2. This CDR3 has 18 amino acids. Looked up from germline, CDR1 is PRHDT and CDR2 is FYEKMQ (reference sequence). The V and J ends lost 0 bases and 4 bases, in that order; junction bases with no gene match: 8. CDR3 sequence reads: CASSLGPLTSGIYNEQFF. CDR3 sequence (DNA): TGTGCCAGCAGCTTAGGCCCCTTGACTAGCGGGATTTACAATGAGCAGTTCTTC.

The J gene is TRBJ1-1, the V gene TRBV28; D might be TRBD1 (5 bases). The CDR3 extends over 13 amino acids. V gave up 5 bases and J gave up 4 bases, with 11 bases separating them. Per the germline V gene, CDR1 is MDHEN and CDR2 is SYDVKM. The CDR3 DNA follows: TGTGCCAGCAGTCTGCCGGGGGTCACTGAAGCTTTCTTT. Residues: CASSLPGVTEAFF. Variable domain in full (rest from reference TRBV28 and TRBJ1-1): DVKVTQSSRYLVKRTGEKVFLECVQDMDHENMFWYRQDPGLGLRLIYFSYDVKMKEKGDIPEGYSVSREKKERFSLILESASTNQTSMYLCASSLPGVTEAFFGQGTRLTVV.

A few counts support this clone. V is TRBV27 and J is TRBJ2-7; 9 bases map to TRBD2. The CDR3 extends over 16 amino acids. The ends lost 6 bases at V and 2 bases at J; junction bases unmatched: 11. Germline V CDR1 and CDR2: MNHEY, SMNVEV (reference sequence). The CDR3 loop reads CASSKLLAGLTYEQYF. The CDR3 DNA follows: TGTGCCAGCAGCAAATTACTAGCGGGTCTTACCTACGAGCAGTACTTC.

The rearrangement uses TRBV5-1 and TRBJ2-2; 8 bases match TRBD2. J gave up 1 base and V 0 bases, and 2 bases lay outside the gene matches. This CDR3 contains 16 residues. Germline CDR1 reads SGHRS; CDR2 reads YFSETQ. The CDR3 DNA sequence: TGCGCCAGCAGCTTGGTTAGCGGGATGAACACCGGGGAGCTGTTTTTT. Its translation: CASSLVSGMNTGELFF.

Written as DNA, the CDR3 is TGTGCCAGCAGCTTGGGACTAGCGGAACAAGAGACCCAGTACTTC. Amino acid sequence: CASSLGLAEQETQYF. This chain uses TRBV7-3 with TRBJ2-5, with 11 nucleotides matching TRBD2. Germline CDR1 reads SGHTA; CDR2 reads FQGTGA. V trimming: 3 bases; J trimming: 2 bases; junction bases outside the gene matches: 2. The CDR3 is 15 amino acids.

V and J are TRBV6-4 and TRBJ1-2; D is ambiguous. V lost 2 bases and J 4 bases, leaving 14 bases between the germline ends. The CDR3 extends over 15 amino acids. Germline CDR1 MRHNA, CDR2 SNTAGT. CDR3: CASSDPFPGGYGYTF. CDR3 DNA sequence: TGTGCCAGCAGTGACCCCTTTCCGGGTGGCTATGGCTACACCTTC.

About this clone itself: In this CDR3 the conserved last residue, phenylalanine or tryptophan, is missing, so a read error is likely. It is unclear where the CDR3 begins or ends on the DNA, so no DNA is shown, and the CDR3 is as TCRdb lists it. This chain uses TRBV21-1 with TRBJ1-1; the table's TRBD1 call for D was not verified on the DNA. TRBV21-1 is a pseudogene segment. The CDR3 comprises 9 residues, both ends counted. The CDR3 sequence is CASSSHSFD.

The genes are TRBV27 and TRBJ1-1; TRBD1 matches at 9 bases. Germline V CDR1 and CDR2: MNHEY, SMNVEV (reference sequence). V was pared by 11 bases and J by 6 bases, with 10 bases of the junction left unmatched. The CDR3 loop spans 13 amino acids. CDR3 amino acids: CAFHRGLVPEAFF. The CDR3 nucleotides are TGTGCCTTCCACAGGGGGCTTGTTCCTGAAGCTTTCTTT.

The gene calls are TRBV28 and TRBJ2-1; 9 bases are shared with TRBD2. With V trimmed by 7 bases and J by 7 bases, 8 bases remained unmatched. The CDR3 length is 14 residues. Germline loops: CDR1 MDHEN, CDR2 SYDVKM. CDR3 sequence reads: CASNLAGFLNEQFF. DNA of the CDR3: TGTGCCAGCAATCTAGCGGGATTTCTGAATGAGCAGTTCTTC.

J is TRBJ1-2 and V is TRBV10-1; tentatively, D is TRBD1 (5 bases). The CDR3 consists of 10 residues. The germline CDR1 and CDR2 sequences are WNHNN and SYGVQD (reference sequence). The CDR3 DNA sequence: TGCGCAGGGGTTAACTATGGCTACACCTTC. Its translation: CAGVNYGYTF.

This chain joins TRBV2 and TRBJ1-2; a weak D match, TRBD1 (6 bases). CDR3 length: 15 residues. Trimming cost V 4 bases and J 4 bases, with 16 bases left between them. Germline V gene sequence: CDR1 SNHLY, CDR2 FYNNEI. CDR3 bases: TGTGCCAGCAGTGGGGACAACGAAGGAACCTATGGCTACACCTTC. Protein sequence: CASSGDNEGTYGYTF.

This clone turned up a few times. In DNA, the CDR3 is TGCAGCGTTGATCCCAGACAGGGTAATGGCTACACCTTC. It codes for CSVDPRQGNGYTF. The chain is built from TRBV29-1 and TRBJ1-2, with 7 bases aligning to TRBD1. Germline-derived CDR1 and CDR2 are SQVTM and ANQGSEA. V gave up 3 bases and J gave up 6 bases; unmatched junction bases: 7. This CDR3 is 13 amino acids long.

This chain connects TRBV10-2 to TRBJ2-5; TRBD2 matches 15 bases. J lost 5 bases, V lost 6 bases, and 7 bases had no gene match. CDR3 size: 16 residues. The germline V gene has CDR1 WSHSY and CDR2 SAAADI. The CDR3 sequence is CASSPGTSGRHETQYF. CDR3 coding DNA: TGCGCCAGCAGCCCCGGGACTAGCGGGAGGCACGAGACCCAGTACTTC.

The gene calls are TRBV6-1 and TRBJ2-7; the D gene is possibly TRBD1 (5 bases). V lost 3 bases and J 8 bases, leaving 8 bases between the germline ends. CDR3 size: 11 residues. CDR1 is MNHNS, CDR2 SASEGT, per germline. The CDR3 protein is CASSEADKQYF. CDR3 in DNA: TGTGCCAGCAGTGAGGCGGACAAGCAGTACTTC.

J is TRBJ2-2 and V is TRBV6-5; D remains unclear. The CDR3 length is 12 residues. Germline loops: CDR1 MNHEY, CDR2 SVGAGI. The V end was cut by 0 bases, the J end by 8 bases, with 4 bases between. The CDR3 loop reads CASSYSAGELFF. CDR3 DNA sequence: TGTGCCAGCAGTTACTCCGCGGGGGAGCTGTTTTTT.